This TCR beta chain was sequenced in a study of chemoradiotherapy in HPV16-positive cancers. General observations from the study: Functional assays defining HPV-specific T cells used only a couple of HPV16-positive patients. Candidate HPV-specific clones and E7-related TCR motifs grew in tumor during treatment. For HPV16-positive patients, expanding HPV-responsive T cells associated with longer recurrence-free survival.

The CDR3 spans 15 residues. Germline V CDR1 and CDR2: SGHRS, YFSETQ. The junction had 4 bases not matched to a gene; V was cut back by 0 bases and J by 7 bases. Measured with immunoSEQ multiplex PCR; TCRdb has only the in-frame clones, and not every one. The sample holds around 68,000 clones, roughly 86% seen once. To note about this clone: Antigen specificity is unknown.

This sample comprised blood, obtained from a patient who underwent chemoradiotherapy. The chain couples TRBV5-1 to TRBJ1-4; TRBD1 matches at 9 bases. This TCR derives from a human donor with HPV-associated anogenital cancer. As DNA, the CDR3 is TGCGCCAGCAGCTTGGCCGGGACAGGGATTGAAAAACTGTTTTTT. It encodes CASSLAGTGIEKLFF.